This T cell receptor beta chain was observed in a study of cytomegalovirus exposure and HLA in healthy donors. Study overall: The same platform used for the 500 to 850 first-cohort repertoires was also used for the roughly 120 validation repertoires, as a later analysis reported.

The donors were in the roughly 130-subject validation cohort, distinct from the approximately 670-subject first cohort. With regard to this clone: The target antigen is unknown.

Study conclusions and caveats: Whilst most TCR sequences proved rare, a subset of public TCRs occurred across many donors.

Sequencing was performed with immunoSEQ multiplex PCR; in TCRdb, only in-frame clones are kept and a portion is missing. The sample records under 80,000 clones, roughly 94% being singletons. Material: PBMCs. The TCR comes from a woman between 18 and 29 years old in good health and CMV-seronegative.

CDR3 DNA sequence: TGCAGCGTCGTTAAGTCGGCGGGGGAGCAGTTCTTC. Protein: CSVVKSAGEQFF. This chain uses TRBV29-1 with TRBJ2-1; D perhaps matches TRBD2 (6 bases). V lost 6 bases to trimming and J lost 10 bases, with 16 bases between them. This CDR3 is 12 amino acids long. Germline CDR1 is SQVTM and CDR2 is ANQGSEA.